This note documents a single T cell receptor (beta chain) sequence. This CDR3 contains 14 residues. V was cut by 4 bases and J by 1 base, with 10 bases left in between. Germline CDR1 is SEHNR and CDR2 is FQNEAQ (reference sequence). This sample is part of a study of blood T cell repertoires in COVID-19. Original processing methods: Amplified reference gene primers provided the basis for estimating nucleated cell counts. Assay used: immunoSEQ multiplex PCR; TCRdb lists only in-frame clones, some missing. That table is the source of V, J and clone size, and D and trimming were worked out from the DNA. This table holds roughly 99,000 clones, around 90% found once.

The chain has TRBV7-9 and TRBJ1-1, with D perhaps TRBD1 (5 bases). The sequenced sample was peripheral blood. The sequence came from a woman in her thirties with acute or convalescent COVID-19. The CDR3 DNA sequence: TGTGCCAGCAGCTACCTGACAGAGAACACTGAAGCTTTCTTT. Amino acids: CASSYLTENTEAFF.